This T cell receptor beta chain stems from a study of T-cell reconstitution after alpha-beta-depleted transplantation in children. During its preparation, the TCRbeta library received unique molecular identifiers. TCRdb recomputed calls from the PCR reads with MiXCR, one row per CDR3 protein. The sample carries 450,000 to 550,000 distinct CDR3 sequences, 9.5% to 12% recorded once. With 2 bases removed from V and 2 bases from J, the gap between germline ends came to 7 bases. The germline V gene encodes CDR1 KGHSH and CDR2 LQKENI. This CDR3 is built from 15 residues. The sequenced sample was PBMCs, mostly from graft donor cells, obtained 180 days after TCRalphabeta/CD19-depleted stem cell transplant. The sequence derives from a female patient aged 2 to 10 who had a stem cell transplant for aplastic anemia, so the T cells may come from the graft donor. The V gene is TRBV18, the J gene TRBJ1-6; D is unclear. CDR3 region: CASSPGRTYNSPLHF. In DNA form, the CDR3 reads TGTGCCAGCTCACCAGGGCGGACCTATAATTCACCCCTCCACTTT.